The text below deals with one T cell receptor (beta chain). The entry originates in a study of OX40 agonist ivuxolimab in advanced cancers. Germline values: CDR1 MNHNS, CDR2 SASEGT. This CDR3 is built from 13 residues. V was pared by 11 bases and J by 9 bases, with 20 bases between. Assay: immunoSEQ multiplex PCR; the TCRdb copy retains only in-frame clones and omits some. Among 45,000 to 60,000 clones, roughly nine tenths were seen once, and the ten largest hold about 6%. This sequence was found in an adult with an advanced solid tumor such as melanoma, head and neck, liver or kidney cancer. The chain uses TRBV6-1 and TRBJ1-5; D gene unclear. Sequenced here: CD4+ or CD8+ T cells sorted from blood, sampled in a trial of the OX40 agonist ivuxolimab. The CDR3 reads CASCSGYSWPQHF. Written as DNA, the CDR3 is TGTGCCTCCTGTAGCGGGTATAGTTGGCCCCAGCATTTT.